Below, 22 T cell receptor beta chains from the same sample are listed, as sequenced in a study of T cells expressing NK-cell markers. TCRdb reanalyzed the 5' RACE reads, giving one entry per CDR3 protein sequence and no DNA. This table holds 350,000 to 500,000 distinct CDR3 sequences. Sequenced material: blood T cells: a sorted CD56 or NKG2C T cell subset, CD4+ or CD8+ T cells, or bulk PBMC T cells (not recorded which). The origin of the receptors is a woman aged 18 to 69 in good health.

This sequence joins TRBV20-1 and TRBJ2-3; TCRdb outputs TRBD2, but without DNA this stays unchecked. This CDR3 contains 18 residues. The germline V gene has CDR1 DFQATT and CDR2 SNEGSKA (reference sequence). This chain's CDR3 is CSASGLAGVPLGTDTQYF.

The chain has TRBV5-1 and TRBJ1-1. The CDR3 runs to 15 residues. Germline V lookup: CDR1 SGHRS, CDR2 YFSETQ. Here the CDR3 reads CASSLAQNMNTEAFF.

The chain recombines TRBV20-1 with TRBJ2-7; the D gene TCRdb calls, TRBD1, cannot be checked with no DNA. The CDR3 length is 13 residues. Per germline, CDR1 DFQATT and CDR2 SNEGSKA (reference sequence). CDR3 sequence: CSAPIGGTHEQYF.

V usage is TRBV27 and J usage is TRBJ1-2; the TRBD1 assignment by TCRdb is unverifiable without DNA. The CDR3 totals 15 residues. Germline loops: CDR1 MNHEY, CDR2 SMNVEV (reference sequence). CDR3 in amino acids: CASRAPGQTNYGYTF.

The chain uses TRBV29-1 and TRBJ2-3; as DNA is missing, the TRBD1 call by TCRdb cannot be tested. Germline CDR1 is SQVTM and CDR2 is ANQGSEA. The length of the CDR3 is 15 residues. This CDR3 reads CSVVPPQTGTDTQYF.

The chain uses TRBV29-1 and TRBJ2-1; the TRBD2 assignment by TCRdb is unverifiable without DNA. CDR3 length: 15 residues. The germline V gene has CDR1 SQVTM and CDR2 ANQGSEA. CDR3 region: CSAEGLAGAYNEQFF.

This chain connects TRBV5-5 to TRBJ2-1; TCRdb's D call of TRBD2 is untestable without DNA. Per the germline V gene, CDR1 is SGHKS and CDR2 is YYEKEE (reference sequence). The CDR3 sequence is 18 residues long. The chain's CDR3 is CASSWGRTSGGDRNEQFF.

This chain connects TRBV7-2 to TRBJ2-7; checking the TCRdb D call of TRBD2 is not possible without DNA. Looked up from germline, CDR1 is SGHTA and CDR2 is FQGNSA. The CDR3 runs 16 residues. The CDR3 is CASSPTLSVSSYEQYF.

CDR3 amino acids: CSVWGVAEAFF. The rearrangement joins TRBV29-1 to TRBJ1-1; as DNA is missing, the TRBD1 call by TCRdb cannot be tested. The CDR3 covers 11 residues. CDR1 SQVTM and CDR2 ANQGSEA come from the germline V gene.

The J gene is TRBJ1-5, the V gene TRBV19; the TRBD1 assignment by TCRdb is unverifiable without DNA. Germline V gene sequence: CDR1 LNHDA, CDR2 SQIVND (reference sequence). The CDR3 is made up of 15 amino acids. The CDR3 region is CATHRPGYSNQPQHF.

The chain is built from TRBV29-1 and TRBJ2-2; TCRdb outputs TRBD2, but without DNA this stays unchecked. Germline loops: CDR1 SQVTM, CDR2 ANQGSEA. CDR3 size: 13 residues. The CDR3 here is CSVGLAGTGELFF.

The chain couples TRBV9 to TRBJ2-7. The CDR3 contains 15 residues. The germline CDR1 and CDR2 sequences are SGDLS and YYNGEE. CDR3: CASSAGDLSSYEQYF.

The J gene is TRBJ2-1, the V gene TRBV6-6. CDR1 and CDR2 (germline): MNHNY, SVGAGI (reference sequence). This CDR3 is 12 amino acids long. CDR3 region: CASSQYVNEQFF.

This chain links TRBV4-3 with TRBJ1-2. The CDR3 is made up of 13 amino acids. Germline CDR1 and CDR2: LGHNA and YSLEER. CDR3 protein: CASSQEGSYGYTF.

V is TRBV20-1 and J is TRBJ2-4; the D gene TCRdb calls, TRBD1, cannot be checked with no DNA. The CDR3 has 15 amino acids. Germline loops: CDR1 DFQATT, CDR2 SNEGSKA (reference sequence). The CDR3 spells CSARDRTGTGDIQYF.

The CDR3 reads CASSYSTGKETQYF. The J gene is TRBJ2-5, the V gene TRBV6-5; TCRdb's assignment of TRBD1 cannot be checked, as there is no DNA. The CDR3 is made up of 14 amino acids. Germline CDR1 and CDR2: MNHEY and SVGAGI.

The V gene is TRBV28, the J gene TRBJ2-3; the D call from TCRdb, TRBD1, cannot be confirmed without DNA. This CDR3 spans 17 amino acids. CDR1 and CDR2 (germline): MDHEN, SYDVKM. The CDR3 loop reads CASSSPGGQGPTDTQYF.

The chain joins TRBV20-1 to TRBJ2-5; TCRdb outputs TRBD2, but without DNA this stays unchecked. Germline CDR1 DFQATT, CDR2 SNEGSKA (reference sequence). The CDR3 covers 14 residues. The CDR3 protein is CSARGTSGVETQYF.

The CDR3 loop reads CATSRVDKTNTGELFF. The genes are TRBV15 and TRBJ2-2; the D gene TCRdb calls, TRBD1, cannot be checked with no DNA. Germline assignment: CDR1 LNHNV and CDR2 YYDKDF (reference sequence). This CDR3 comprises 16 residues. Drawing the rest from reference TRBV15 and TRBJ2-2, the complete variable domain is DAMVIQNPRYQVTQFGKPVTLSCSQTLNHNVMYWYQQKSSQAPKLLFHYYDKDFNNEADTPDNFQSRRPNTSFCFLDIRSPGLGDTAMYLCATSRVDKTNTGELFFGEGSRLTVL.

The gene calls are TRBV7-9 and TRBJ2-7; TCRdb reports TRBD2, a call that lacks DNA to check it against. Germline V gives CDR1 SEHNR, CDR2 FQNEAQ (reference sequence). The CDR3 runs to 14 residues. CDR3 region: CASSRLVGAYEQYF.

J is TRBJ2-2 and V is TRBV29-1; TCRdb outputs TRBD1, but without DNA this stays unchecked. CDR1 and CDR2 from the germline V gene are SQVTM and ANQGSEA. This CDR3 spans 13 amino acids. CDR3 loop: CSVEGPNTGELFF.

The rearrangement uses TRBV4-3 and TRBJ1-4; as DNA is missing, the TRBD1 call by TCRdb cannot be tested. CDR1 and CDR2 from the germline V gene are LGHNA and YSLEER. CDR3 length equals 15 residues. The CDR3 region is CASSQEGGGWEKLFF.